The sample holds one count of the clone carrying this T cell receptor beta chain. Its matching antigen is unknown. Generated by immunoSEQ multiplex PCR, the TCRdb table keeps only in-frame clones and is missing some. The table records about 120,000 clones, approximately 90% of them present only once. The record originates from a study of T cell responses to AZD1222 COVID-19 vaccine. Across the study: Second doses were pooled across both intervals (about 4 or about 12 weeks). Study results and limitations: Dominant CD4 TCR responses targeted spike regions 160-218 and 743-854. As reported, nearly half of all spike-specific TCRs target variant regions that are unmutated. It was only after the peak T cell response that any repertoires were sampled.

Per germline, CDR1 KGHSH and CDR2 LQKENI. CDR3 size: 15 residues. With V trimmed by 1 base and J by 2 bases, 3 bases remained unmatched. Sequencing used peripheral blood, obtained on day 0 of AZD1222 vaccination. The V call is TRBV18, the J call TRBJ1-2; 8 bases fit TRBD1. This receptor was obtained from an adult in good health. The CDR3 sequence: CASSPQRQGNYGYTF. The DNA for the CDR3 is TGTGCCAGCTCACCACAGCGACAGGGGAACTATGGCTACACCTTC.